Shown below are 3 T cell receptor beta chains from a single sample sequenced in a study of blood T cell repertoires in COVID-19. The table came from immunoSEQ multiplex PCR; TCRdb's copy has only in-frame clones and leaves some out. The table has around 300,000 clones, 89% seen once. The sample was PBMCs or T cells enriched from blood (not recorded which). The source of these receptors is a woman between 40 and 55 years old who had recovered from COVID-19.

The V gene is TRBV5-1, the J gene TRBJ1-1; D unresolved. Trimming stripped 4 bases from V and 1 base from J, with 17 bases between. CDR3 length equals 16 residues. The germline V gene has CDR1 SGHRS and CDR2 YFSETQ. The CDR3 DNA follows: TGCGCCAGCAGCCATCATCGGGGAACCTCGAACACTGAAGCTTTCTTT. This sequence encodes CASSHHRGTSNTEAFF.

The V call is TRBV19, the J call TRBJ2-1; 10 positions agree with TRBD1. The V segment lost 4 bases and the J segment 7 bases; nucleotides outside the gene matches: 10. This CDR3 contains 16 residues. Germline V gene sequence: CDR1 LNHDA, CDR2 SQIVND (reference sequence). In DNA, the CDR3 is TGTGCCAGTAGTACGACAGGGGGCCCGAGGAGGAATGAGCAGTTCTTC. Translated: CASSTTGGPRRNEQFF. Together with reference TRBV19 and TRBJ2-1, the CDR3 gives the full variable domain: DGGITQSPKYLFRKEGQNVTLSCEQNLNHDAMYWYRQDPGQGLRLIYYSQIVNDFQKGDIAEGYSVSREKKESFPLTVTSAQKNPTAFYLCASSTTGGPRRNEQFFGPGTRLTVL.

The chain has TRBV18 and TRBJ2-5; the D is unclear. Germline lookup yields CDR1 KGHSH and CDR2 LQKENI. Trimming removed 5 bases at V and 3 bases at J, with 13 bases between. This CDR3 is built from 14 residues. The CDR3 DNA reads as TGTGCCAGCTCAAACGCACACCGAAAAGAGACCCAGTACTTC. This encodes CASSNAHRKETQYF.